A single sample gave rise to the 13 T cell receptor beta chains below, sequenced in a study of blood T cell repertoires in COVID-19. Method: immunoSEQ multiplex PCR; TCRdb's copy keeps in-frame clones and lacks some. The sample carries approximately 62,000 clones, 85% to 90% recorded once. Material: peripheral blood. These receptor sequences come from a man aged 55 to 70 with acute or convalescent COVID-19.

The genes are TRBV6-2 or TRBV6-3 and TRBJ2-7, with TRBD2 matching 11 bases. CDR3 length equals 14 residues. Germline V gene lookup returns CDR1 MNHEY and CDR2 SVGEGT. V was clipped by 5 bases and J by 4 bases; unmatched bases: 4. Here the CDR3 reads CASSLLAGGYEQYF. In nucleotides, the CDR3 is TGTGCCAGCAGTCTCTTAGCGGGAGGGTACGAGCAGTACTTC.

The chain is built from TRBV27 and TRBJ2-7, with 8 nucleotides matching TRBD1. This CDR3 region has 15 residues. Germline V gene lookup returns CDR1 MNHEY and CDR2 SMNVEV (reference sequence). J lost 9 bases, V lost 5 bases, and 15 bases had no gene match. In DNA, the CDR3 is TGTGCCAGCAGTACCCCCGGGACAGGAGCCGCCGGGCAGTACTTC. Encoded protein: CASSTPGTGAAGQYF.

V gene TRBV11-2 combines with J gene TRBJ2-3, with no clear D. Germline V gene data show CDR1 as SGHAT and CDR2 as FQNNGV. This CDR3 is 11 amino acids long. V lost 5 bases, J lost 6 bases, and 6 bases lay in between. The chain's CDR3 is CASSKHDTQYF. For the CDR3, the DNA is TGTGCCAGCAGCAAGCACGATACGCAGTATTTT.

The CDR3 DNA reads TGTGCCAGCAGTTACTCTGACAGGAAGAATGAAAAACTGTTTTTT. This codes for CASSYSDRKNEKLFF. This chain connects TRBV6-5 to TRBJ1-4, with TRBD1 as a possible D gene (6 bases). This CDR3 comprises 15 residues. Germline V gene data show CDR1 as MNHEY and CDR2 as SVGAGI. V lost 0 bases and J 5 bases, leaving 10 bases between the germline ends.

This CDR3 reads CASSGVVGQGSYEQYF. The DNA of the CDR3 is TGTGCCAGCAGCGGGGTGGTTGGACAGGGCTCCTACGAGCAGTACTTC. The chain combines TRBV3-1 (or the pseudogene TRBV3-2) with TRBJ2-7; 8 nucleotides agree with TRBD1. Looked up from germline, CDR1 is LGHDT and CDR2 is YNNKEL (reference sequence). V lost 5 bases to trimming and J lost 0 bases; unmatched junction nucleotides: 9. This CDR3 has 16 amino acids.

V is TRBV5-6 and J is TRBJ1-2; D is perhaps TRBD1 (6 bases). Germline V lookup: CDR1 SGHDT, CDR2 YYEEEE. This CDR3 contains 14 residues. The ends were cut back, 4 bases at V and 0 bases at J, with 10 bases in the middle. The CDR3 nucleotides are TGTGCCAGCAGCCAGACAGGATCTAACTATGGCTACACCTTC. Translating gives CASSQTGSNYGYTF.

V gene TRBV18 combines with J gene TRBJ2-1, with a weak D call TRBD1 (5 bases). The CDR3 consists of 13 residues. Germline CDR1 and CDR2: KGHSH and LQKENI. Trimming removed 1 base at V and 13 bases at J, with 14 bases between. This CDR3 reads CASSPLQGETQFF. The CDR3 coding sequence is TGTGCCAGCTCACCACTCCAGGGTGAGACCCAGTTCTTC.

V usage is TRBV9 and J usage is TRBJ2-1, with 13 bases that match TRBD2. There are 18 residues in the CDR3. J gave up 9 bases and V 0 bases, and 12 bases lay outside the gene matches. The germline gives CDR1 SGDLS, CDR2 YYNGEE. The CDR3 nucleotides are TGTGCCAGCAGCGTAGATTCTAGGACTAGCGGGAGAGGCGGTGAGCAGTTCTTC. Translated, it gives CASSVDSRTSGRGGEQFF. The complete variable domain, with remaining parts taken from reference TRBV9 and TRBJ2-1, reads DSGVTQTPKHLITATGQRVTLRCSPRSGDLSVYWYQQSLDQGLQFLIQYYNGEERAKGNILERFSAQQFPDLHSELNLSSLELGDSALYFCASSVDSRTSGRGGEQFFGPGTRLTVL.

This clone was recorded a few times. The chain has TRBV5-8 and TRBJ1-3; perhaps TRBD1 as D (6 bases). The CDR3 covers 16 residues. Looked up from germline, CDR1 is SGHTS and CDR2 is YDEGEE. Trimming cost V 0 bases and J 4 bases, with 14 bases left between them. CDR3 nucleotides: TGTGCCAGCAGCTTGGCCGCAGGGGCAGGAGGAAACACCATATATTTT. This sequence encodes CASSLAAGAGGNTIYF.

The gene calls are TRBV5-1 and TRBJ1-1; no reliable D call. Germline V gene lookup returns CDR1 SGHRS and CDR2 YFSETQ. Trimming left V 0 bases short and J 0 bases short, with 3 bases between. CDR3 size: 13 residues. Here the CDR3 reads CASSLAVNTEAFF. DNA of the CDR3: TGCGCCAGCAGCTTGGCGGTGAACACTGAAGCTTTCTTT.

This clone turned up a few times. The CDR3 protein is CAISLSGGDYEQYF. The CDR3 coding sequence is TGTGCCATCAGCCTTAGCGGGGGGGACTACGAGCAGTACTTC. The chain couples TRBV10-3 to TRBJ2-7, with 11 bases lining up with TRBD2. With V trimmed by 6 bases and J by 3 bases, 4 bases remained unmatched. CDR1 ENHRY and CDR2 SYGVKD come from the germline V gene. CDR3 length: 14 residues.

The chain links TRBV6-5 to TRBJ1-4, with D possibly TRBD1 on 5 matching bases. Trimming left V 6 bases short and J 7 bases short, with 15 bases between. The CDR3 runs 14 residues. Germline V lookup: CDR1 MNHEY, CDR2 SVGAGI. This chain's CDR3 is CASSLGGGTEKLFF. CDR3 DNA: TGTGCCAGCAGCTTAGGAGGCGGGACTGAAAAACTGTTTTTT.

The chain joins TRBV25-1 to TRBJ1-2; 8 positions agree with TRBD1. The J segment lost 3 bases and the V segment lost 2 bases, leaving 2 bases of the junction unmatched. The CDR3 extends over 14 amino acids. From germline, CDR1 is MGHDK and CDR2 SYGVNS. Here the CDR3 reads CASSEDRGYYGYTF. CDR3 coding DNA: TGTGCCAGCAGTGAAGACAGGGGATACTATGGCTACACCTTC.